The rows below give T cell receptor beta chains drawn from one sample of a study of control samples from healthy donors and cancer patients. Profiling relied on immunoSEQ multiplex PCR, and the TCRdb table lists in-frame clones only, not all of them. The sample lists about 140,000 clones, 90% to 95% occurring once. Sequences were obtained from blood. All receptors come from a man aged 40-49 years in good health. CDR3s include the opening cysteine and the closing phenylalanine or tryptophan. The order of the fields is V gene, J gene, clone size, D gene, CDR3 protein, CDR3 DNA. The D gene is left open where the match is weak. Part of the rows lack a size; the others show once, few, many or a class for expanded clones.

V gene: TRBV18; J gene: TRBJ2-3; clone size: -; D gene: TRBD2; CDR3 protein: CASSPRAGATSDTQYF; CDR3 DNA: TGTGCCAGCTCACCTCGAGCGGGAGCCACCTCAGATACGCAGTATTTT
V gene: TRBV5-6; J gene: TRBJ2-2; clone size: -; D gene: TRBD2; CDR3 protein: CASSLVGGANTGELFF; CDR3 DNA: TGTGCCAGCAGCTTGGTTGGGGGGGCGAACACCGGGGAGCTGTTTTTT
V gene: TRBV2; J gene: TRBJ2-1; clone size: -; D gene: TRBD1; CDR3 protein: CASNPGQGMRYNEQFF; CDR3 DNA: TGTGCCAGCAATCCAGGACAGGGCATGCGCTACAATGAGCAGTTCTTC
V gene: TRBV28; J gene: TRBJ1-5; clone size: once; D gene: -; CDR3 protein: CASSPQIGQHSNQPQHF; CDR3 DNA: TGTGCCAGCAGTCCGCAAATCGGACAGCATAGCAATCAGCCCCAGCATTTT
V gene: TRBV6-1; J gene: TRBJ1-1; clone size: -; D gene: -; CDR3 protein: CASSEPGRMNTEAFF; CDR3 DNA: TGTGCCAGCAGTGAACCGGGAAGGATGAACACTGAAGCTTTCTTT
V gene: TRBV5-6; J gene: TRBJ1-4; clone size: -; D gene: TRBD1; CDR3 protein: CASSLGDRREKLFF; CDR3 DNA: TGTGCCAGCAGCTTGGGGGACAGGCGTGAAAAACTGTTTTTT
V gene: TRBV6-1; J gene: TRBJ1-1; clone size: -; D gene: -; CDR3 protein: CASSDLGVLNTEAFF; CDR3 DNA: TGTGCCAGCAGTGATTTGGGTGTGTTAAACACTGAAGCTTTCTTT
V gene: TRBV3-1/TRBV3-2; J gene: TRBJ1-4; clone size: -; D gene: -; CDR3 protein: CASSLRADRGLFF; CDR3 DNA: TGTGCCAGCAGCCTTCGGGCGGATCGGGGACTGTTTTTT
V gene: TRBV18; J gene: TRBJ1-4; clone size: -; D gene: TRBD1; CDR3 protein: CASSPGTGANEKLFF; CDR3 DNA: TGTGCCAGCTCACCAGGGACAGGAGCTAATGAAAAACTGTTTTTT
V gene: TRBV5-1; J gene: TRBJ1-2; clone size: -; D gene: -; CDR3 protein: CASSPGGGGANYGYTF; CDR3 DNA: TGCGCCAGCAGCCCGGGAGGAGGGGGAGCTAACTATGGCTACACCTTC
V gene: TRBV7-9; J gene: TRBJ2-1; clone size: -; D gene: -; CDR3 protein: CASSLGGNDEQFF; CDR3 DNA: TGTGCCAGCAGCTTAGGAGGGAACGATGAGCAGTTCTTC
V gene: TRBV29-1; J gene: TRBJ1-1; clone size: once; D gene: -; CDR3 protein: CSVFTGWYTEAFF; CDR3 DNA: TGCAGCGTTTTCACAGGATGGTACACTGAAGCTTTCTTT
V gene: TRBV12-3/TRBV12-4; J gene: TRBJ1-1; clone size: -; D gene: -; CDR3 protein: CASSSVQGLAFF; CDR3 DNA: TGTGCCAGCAGTTCGGTACAGGGTTTAGCTTTCTTT
V gene: TRBV6-4; J gene: TRBJ2-6; clone size: few; D gene: -; CDR3 protein: CASSEGLSGANVLTF; CDR3 DNA: TGTGCCAGCAGTGAGGGCCTCTCTGGGGCCAACGTCCTGACTTTC
V gene: TRBV5-1; J gene: TRBJ1-1; clone size: -; D gene: -; CDR3 protein: CASSLEGSTEAFF; CDR3 DNA: TGCGCCAGCAGCTTGGAGGGGAGCACTGAAGCTTTCTTT
V gene: TRBV28; J gene: TRBJ2-5; clone size: -; D gene: TRBD2; CDR3 protein: CASSSRTSGSGETQYF; CDR3 DNA: TGTGCCAGCAGTTCAAGGACTAGCGGGAGTGGTGAGACCCAGTACTTC
V gene: TRBV3-1/TRBV3-2; J gene: TRBJ1-1; clone size: -; D gene: -; CDR3 protein: CASSLSSLGNTEAFF; CDR3 DNA: TGTGCCAGCAGCCTTAGTTCCTTGGGGAACACTGAAGCTTTCTTT
V gene: TRBV30; J gene: TRBJ2-2; clone size: -; D gene: TRBD2; CDR3 protein: CAWSARLPTPLAGVNTGELFF; CDR3 DNA: TGTGCCTGGAGTGCCCGCTTGCCCACCCCGCTAGCGGGTGTGAACACCGGGGAGCTGTTTTTT
V gene: TRBV24-1; J gene: TRBJ2-1; clone size: -; D gene: TRBD2; CDR3 protein: CATSDSGLATIEQFF; CDR3 DNA: TGTGCCACCAGTGATAGTGGACTAGCGACAATTGAGCAGTTCTTC
V gene: TRBV25-1; J gene: TRBJ1-3; clone size: -; D gene: -; CDR3 protein: CASSESTPTGRAGNTIYF; CDR3 DNA: TGTGCCAGCAGTGAATCCACCCCCACAGGGCGTGCAGGAAACACCATATATTTT